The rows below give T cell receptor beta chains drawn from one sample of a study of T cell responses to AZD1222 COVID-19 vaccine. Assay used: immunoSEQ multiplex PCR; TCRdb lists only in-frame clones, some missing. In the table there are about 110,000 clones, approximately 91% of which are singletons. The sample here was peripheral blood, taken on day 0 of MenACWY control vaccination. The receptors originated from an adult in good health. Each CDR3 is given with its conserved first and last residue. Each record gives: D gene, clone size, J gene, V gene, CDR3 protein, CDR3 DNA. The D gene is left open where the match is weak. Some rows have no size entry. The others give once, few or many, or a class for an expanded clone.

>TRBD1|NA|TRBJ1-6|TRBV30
CAWDAGGGNSPLHF
TGTGCCTGGGACGCAGGGGGGGGGAATTCACCCCTCCACTTT
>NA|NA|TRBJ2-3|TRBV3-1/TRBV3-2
CASSQDLGSAAQYF
TGTGCCAGCAGCCAAGATCTAGGTAGCGCAGCGCAGTATTTT
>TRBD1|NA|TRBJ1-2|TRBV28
CATFGQGAGGYTF
TGTGCCACCTTCGGACAGGGGGCCGGCGGCTACACCTTC
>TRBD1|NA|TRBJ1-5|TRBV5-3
CARSSPPWSGTGGNQPQHF
TGTGCCAGAAGCTCGCCCCCCTGGTCCGGGACAGGGGGCAATCAGCCCCAGCATTTT
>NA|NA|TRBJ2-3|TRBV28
CASSDFGGGTDTQYF
TGTGCCAGCAGTGACTTTGGGGGCGGCACAGATACGCAGTATTTT
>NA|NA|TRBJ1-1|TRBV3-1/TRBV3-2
CASSQDSTGPEAFF
TGTGCCAGCAGCCAGGACTCTACAGGGCCTGAAGCTTTCTTT
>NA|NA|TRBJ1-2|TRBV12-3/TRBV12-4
CASSFREFYGYTF
TGTGCCAGCAGTTTTCGGGAATTCTATGGCTACACCTTC
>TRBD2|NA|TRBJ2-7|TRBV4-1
CASSQDTASGGDSYEQYF
TGCGCCAGCAGCCAAGATACGGCTAGCGGGGGAGATTCCTACGAGCAGTACTTC
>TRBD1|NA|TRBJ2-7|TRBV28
CASSSPRQGSHEQYF
TGTGCCAGCAGCTCCCCCAGACAGGGTAGCCACGAGCAGTACTTC
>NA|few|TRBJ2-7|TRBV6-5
CASSPVAGRYEQYF
TGTGCCAGCAGCCCCGTGGCAGGGAGGTACGAGCAGTACTTC
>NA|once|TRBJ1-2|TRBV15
CATSREGNYGYTF
TGTGCCACCAGCAGAGAGGGGAACTATGGCTACACCTTC
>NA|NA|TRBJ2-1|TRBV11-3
CASSPDRYLGNEQFF
TGTGCCAGCAGTCCTGACAGGTATCTAGGCAATGAGCAGTTCTTC
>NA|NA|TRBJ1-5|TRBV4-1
CASSQVSGAGQPQHF
TGCGCCAGCAGCCAAGTATCCGGGGCAGGACAGCCCCAGCATTTT
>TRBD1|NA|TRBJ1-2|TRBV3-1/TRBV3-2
CASSQDITGAYGYTF
TGTGCCAGCAGCCAAGATATCACAGGGGCCTATGGCTACACCTTC
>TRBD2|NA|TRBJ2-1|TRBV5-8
CASTRLAGDNEQFF
TGTGCCAGCACCAGACTAGCGGGGGACAATGAGCAGTTCTTC
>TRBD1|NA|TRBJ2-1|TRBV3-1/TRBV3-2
CASSQGTGPDNEQFF
TGTGCCAGCAGCCAGGGGACAGGGCCCGACAATGAGCAGTTCTTC
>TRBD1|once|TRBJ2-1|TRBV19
CASSTGQGRSNEQFF
TGTGCCAGTAGTACTGGACAGGGAAGGAGCAATGAGCAGTTCTTC
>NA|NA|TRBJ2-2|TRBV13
CASRLRAWPRGELFF
TGTGCCAGCAGACTTCGGGCCTGGCCGAGAGGGGAGCTGTTTTTT
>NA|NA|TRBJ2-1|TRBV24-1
CATSDRRDSYNEQFF
TGTGCCACCAGTGATCGACGGGACTCCTACAATGAGCAGTTCTTC
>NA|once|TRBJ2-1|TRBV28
CASRPFGGTNEQFF
TGTGCCAGCAGACCTTTCGGAGGCACTAATGAGCAGTTCTTC
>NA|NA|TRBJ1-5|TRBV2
CASSDYGGGSQPQHF
TGTGCCAGCAGTGATTACGGTGGGGGTTCTCAGCCCCAGCATTTT
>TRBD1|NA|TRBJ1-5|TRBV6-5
CASSRDSEGNQPQHF
TGTGCCAGCAGCAGGGACAGCGAGGGCAATCAGCCCCAGCATTTT